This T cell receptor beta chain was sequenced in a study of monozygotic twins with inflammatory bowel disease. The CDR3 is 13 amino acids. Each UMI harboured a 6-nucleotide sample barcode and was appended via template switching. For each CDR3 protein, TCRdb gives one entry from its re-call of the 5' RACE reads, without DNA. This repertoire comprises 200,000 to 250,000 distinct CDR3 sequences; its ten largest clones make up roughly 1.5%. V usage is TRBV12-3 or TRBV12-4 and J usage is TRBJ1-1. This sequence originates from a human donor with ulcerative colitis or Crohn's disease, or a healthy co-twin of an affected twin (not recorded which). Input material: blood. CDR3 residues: CASSLGMNTEAFF.